This T cell receptor (beta chain) came from a study of blood T cell repertoires in COVID-19. Measured with immunoSEQ multiplex PCR; TCRdb has only the in-frame clones, and not every one. The repertoire includes 150,000 to 200,000 clones, about 83% of them detected once, and under 15% sits in the top ten. The CDR3 runs 15 residues. Trimming at V came to 0 bases and at J to 2 bases, leaving 3 bases not matched to a gene. CDR1 is MGHRA, CDR2 YSYEKL, per germline. Seattle patients were enrolled while actively infected and followed longitudinally. The rearrangement joins TRBV4-1 to TRBJ2-5; 7 nucleotides line up with TRBD1. This receptor was identified in a woman in her seventies with COVID-19, enrolled during active disease. The material sequenced was peripheral blood. The CDR3 DNA follows: TGCGCCAGCAGCCAAGAGGGACAGAATCAAGAGACCCAGTACTTC. Protein sequence: CASSQEGQNQETQYF.